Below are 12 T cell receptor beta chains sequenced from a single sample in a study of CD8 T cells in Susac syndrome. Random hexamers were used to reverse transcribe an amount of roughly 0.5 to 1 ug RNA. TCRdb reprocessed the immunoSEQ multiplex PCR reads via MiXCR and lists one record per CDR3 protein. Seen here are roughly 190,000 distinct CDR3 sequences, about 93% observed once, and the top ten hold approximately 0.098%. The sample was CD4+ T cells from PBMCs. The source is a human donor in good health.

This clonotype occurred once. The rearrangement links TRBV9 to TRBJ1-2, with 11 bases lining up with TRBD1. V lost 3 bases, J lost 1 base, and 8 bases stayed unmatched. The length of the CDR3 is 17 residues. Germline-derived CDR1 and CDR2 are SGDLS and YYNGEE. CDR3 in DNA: TGTGCCAGCAGCGCCCGGACAGGGGGCGTGGGTAACTATGGCTACACCTTC. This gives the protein CASSARTGGVGNYGYTF.

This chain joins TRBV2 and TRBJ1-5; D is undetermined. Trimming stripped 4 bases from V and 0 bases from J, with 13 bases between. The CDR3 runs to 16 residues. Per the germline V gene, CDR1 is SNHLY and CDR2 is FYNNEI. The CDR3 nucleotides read TGTGCCAGCAGTGCCTCCGCTGGGAATAGCAATCAGCCCCAGCATTTT. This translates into CASSASAGNSNQPQHF.

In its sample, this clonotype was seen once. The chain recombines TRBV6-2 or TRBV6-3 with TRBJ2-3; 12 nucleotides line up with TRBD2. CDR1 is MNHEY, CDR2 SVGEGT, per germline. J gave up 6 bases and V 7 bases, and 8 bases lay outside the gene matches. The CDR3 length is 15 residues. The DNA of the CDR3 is TGTGCCAGCACCGGACGACTAGCGGGGGTGGATACGCAGTATTTT. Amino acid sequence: CASTGRLAGVDTQYF.

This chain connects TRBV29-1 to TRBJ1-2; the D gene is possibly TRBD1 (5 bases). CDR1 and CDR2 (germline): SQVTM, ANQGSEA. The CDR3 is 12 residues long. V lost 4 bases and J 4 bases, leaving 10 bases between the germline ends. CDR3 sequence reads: CSVGEGTYGYTF. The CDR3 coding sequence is TGCAGCGTTGGGGAGGGGACCTATGGCTACACCTTC.

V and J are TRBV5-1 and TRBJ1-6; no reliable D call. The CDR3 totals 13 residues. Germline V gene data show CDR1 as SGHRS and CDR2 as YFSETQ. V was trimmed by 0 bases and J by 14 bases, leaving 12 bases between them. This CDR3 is CASSLERARSLHF. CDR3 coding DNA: TGCGCCAGCAGCTTGGAGAGGGCCAGATCCCTCCACTTT. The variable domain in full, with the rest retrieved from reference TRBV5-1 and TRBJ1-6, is KAGVTQTPRYLIKTRGQQVTLSCSPISGHRSVSWYQQTPGQGLQFLFEYFSETQRNKGNFPGRFSGRQFSNSRSEMNVSTLELGDSALYLCASSLERARSLHFGNGTRLTVT.

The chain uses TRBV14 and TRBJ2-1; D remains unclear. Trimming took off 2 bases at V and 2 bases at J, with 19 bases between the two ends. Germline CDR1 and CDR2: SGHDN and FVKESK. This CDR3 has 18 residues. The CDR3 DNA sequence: TGTGCCAGCAGCCAAAGCTCCACGGGCTCCCTAGCCTACAATGAGCAGTTCTTC. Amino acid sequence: CASSQSSTGSLAYNEQFF.

The CDR3 region has the DNA TGTGCCAGCAGTTTCCCGGGGGGGCAGGCTTCCTACGAGCAGTACTTC. This translates into CASSFPGGQASYEQYF. The V call is TRBV6-6, the J call TRBJ2-7, with 8 bases matching TRBD2. Trimming cost V 4 bases and J 1 base; bases outside gene matches: 9. The CDR3 has 16 amino acids. The germline V gene encodes CDR1 MNHNY and CDR2 SVGAGI (reference sequence).

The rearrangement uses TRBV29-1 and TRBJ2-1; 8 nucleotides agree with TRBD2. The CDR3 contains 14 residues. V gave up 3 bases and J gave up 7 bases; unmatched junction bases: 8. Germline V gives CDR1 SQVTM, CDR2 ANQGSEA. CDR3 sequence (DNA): TGCAGCGTTGATCGCGGGGGGAACTGGAATGAGCAGTTCTTC. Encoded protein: CSVDRGGNWNEQFF.

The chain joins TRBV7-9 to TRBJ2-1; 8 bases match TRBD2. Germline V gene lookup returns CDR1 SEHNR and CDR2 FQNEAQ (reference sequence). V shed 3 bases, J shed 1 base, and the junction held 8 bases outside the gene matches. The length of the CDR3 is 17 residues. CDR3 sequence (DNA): TGTGCCAGCAGCTTTCCGGGACTAGTGCAGTCCTACAATGAGCAGTTCTTC. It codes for CASSFPGLVQSYNEQFF.

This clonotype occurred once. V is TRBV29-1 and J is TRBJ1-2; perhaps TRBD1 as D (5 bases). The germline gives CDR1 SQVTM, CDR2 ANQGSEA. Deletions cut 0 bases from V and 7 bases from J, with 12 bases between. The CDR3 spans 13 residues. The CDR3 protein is CSVEEAGRVGYTF. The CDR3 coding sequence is TGCAGCGTTGAAGAAGCAGGGAGGGTTGGCTACACCTTC. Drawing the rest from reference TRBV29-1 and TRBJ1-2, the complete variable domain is SAVISQKPSRDICQRGTSLTIQCQVDSQVTMMFWYRQQPGQSLTLIATANQGSEATYESGFVIDKFPISRPNLTFSTLTVSNMSPEDSSIYLCSVEEAGRVGYTFGSGTRLTVV.

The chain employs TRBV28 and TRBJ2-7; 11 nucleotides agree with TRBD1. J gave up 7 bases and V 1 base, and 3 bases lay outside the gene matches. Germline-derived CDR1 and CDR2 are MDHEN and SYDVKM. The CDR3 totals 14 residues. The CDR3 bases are TGTGCCAGCAGTTTATCGGGGACAGGGGGGGAGCAGTACTTC. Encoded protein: CASSLSGTGGEQYF.

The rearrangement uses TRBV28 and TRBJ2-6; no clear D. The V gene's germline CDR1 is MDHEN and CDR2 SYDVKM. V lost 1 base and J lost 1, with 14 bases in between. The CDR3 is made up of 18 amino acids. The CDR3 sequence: CASSLYGVGVSGANVLTF. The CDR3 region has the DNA TGTGCCAGCAGTTTATATGGGGTCGGTGTTTCTGGGGCCAACGTCCTGACTTTC.